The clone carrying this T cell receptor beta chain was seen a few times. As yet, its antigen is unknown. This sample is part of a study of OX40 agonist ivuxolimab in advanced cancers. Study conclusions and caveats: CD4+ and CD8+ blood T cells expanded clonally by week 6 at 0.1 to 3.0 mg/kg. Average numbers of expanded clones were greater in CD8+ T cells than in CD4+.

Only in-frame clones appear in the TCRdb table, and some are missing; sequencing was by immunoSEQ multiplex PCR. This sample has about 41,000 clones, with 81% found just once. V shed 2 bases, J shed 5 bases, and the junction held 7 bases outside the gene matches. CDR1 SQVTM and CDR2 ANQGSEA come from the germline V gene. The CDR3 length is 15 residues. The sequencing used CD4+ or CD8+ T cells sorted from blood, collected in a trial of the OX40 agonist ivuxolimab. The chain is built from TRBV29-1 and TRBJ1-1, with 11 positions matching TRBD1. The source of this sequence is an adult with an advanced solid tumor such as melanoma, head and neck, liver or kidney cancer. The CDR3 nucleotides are TGCAGCGTTGAATGGGGGACAGGGGGAGGGACTGAAGCTTTCTTT. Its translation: CSVEWGTGGGTEAFF.